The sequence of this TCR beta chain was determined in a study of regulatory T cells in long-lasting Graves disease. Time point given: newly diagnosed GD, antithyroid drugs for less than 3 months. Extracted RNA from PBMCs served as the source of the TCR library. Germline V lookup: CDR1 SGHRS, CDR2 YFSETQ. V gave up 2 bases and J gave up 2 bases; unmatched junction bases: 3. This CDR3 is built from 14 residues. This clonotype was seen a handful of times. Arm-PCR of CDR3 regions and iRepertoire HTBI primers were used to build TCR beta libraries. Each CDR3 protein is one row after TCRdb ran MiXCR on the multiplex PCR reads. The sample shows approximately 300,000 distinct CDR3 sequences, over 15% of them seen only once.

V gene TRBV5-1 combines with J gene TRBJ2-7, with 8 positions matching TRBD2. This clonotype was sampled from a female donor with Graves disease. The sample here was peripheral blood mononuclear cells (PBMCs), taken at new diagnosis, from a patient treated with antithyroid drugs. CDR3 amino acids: CASSFRAGAYEQYF. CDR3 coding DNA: TGCGCCAGCAGCTTTCGAGCGGGAGCCTACGAGCAGTACTTC.